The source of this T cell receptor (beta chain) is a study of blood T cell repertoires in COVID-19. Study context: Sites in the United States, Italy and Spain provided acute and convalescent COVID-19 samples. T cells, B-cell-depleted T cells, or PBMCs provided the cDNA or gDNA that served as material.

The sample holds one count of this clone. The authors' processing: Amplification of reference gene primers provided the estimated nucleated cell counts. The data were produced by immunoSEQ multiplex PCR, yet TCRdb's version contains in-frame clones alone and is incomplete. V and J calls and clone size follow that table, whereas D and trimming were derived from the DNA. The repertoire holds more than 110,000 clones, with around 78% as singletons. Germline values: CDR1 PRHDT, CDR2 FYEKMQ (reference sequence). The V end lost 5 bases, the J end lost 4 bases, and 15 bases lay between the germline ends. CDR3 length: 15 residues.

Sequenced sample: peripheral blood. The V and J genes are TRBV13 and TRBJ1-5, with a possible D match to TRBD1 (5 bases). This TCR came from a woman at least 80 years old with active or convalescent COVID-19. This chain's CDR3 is CASSQRVGGNQPQHF. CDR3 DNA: TGTGCCAGCAGCCAACGAGTGGGGGGAAATCAGCCCCAGCATTTT. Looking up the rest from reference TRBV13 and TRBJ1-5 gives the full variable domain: AAGVIQSPRHLIKEKRETATLKCYPIPRHDTVYWYQQGPGQDPQFLISFYEKMQSDKGSIPDRFSAQQFSDYHSELNMSSLELGDSALYFCASSQRVGGNQPQHFGDGTRLSIL.